The present T cell receptor (beta chain) was sequenced within a study of identical twins. Study-wide findings and caveats: Reduced insertions were recorded for abundant cord blood beta clonotypes, with no such pattern in memory repertoires. Models underpredicted monozygotic twin sharing of out-of-frame TCR alpha. Beta out-of-frame twin sharing showed a weaker excess.

Comment on this clonotype: Its specificity is unknown.

The length of the CDR3 is 16 residues. CDR1 LGHDT and CDR2 YNNKEL come from the germline V gene (reference sequence). Deletions cut 1 base from V and 0 bases from J, with 10 bases between. A universal primer site was created by template switching, with the cDNA bearing unique molecular identifiers. TCRdb recomputed calls from the 5' RACE reads with MiXCR, one row per CDR3 protein. The sample has some 1,600,000 distinct CDR3 sequences; about 30% are singletons. This chain joins TRBV3-1 and TRBJ1-5; D might be TRBD1 (6 bases). The sequence came from a newborn girl in good health. The sequenced sample was cord blood. The CDR3 sequence: CASSQGGHLSNQPQHF. The CDR3 DNA reads TGTGCCAGCAGCCAAGGGGGACACCTTAGCAATCAGCCCCAGCATTTT.